The 27 T cell receptor beta chains in this list originate from one sample, sequenced in a study of T cell responses to AZD1222 COVID-19 vaccine. This table comes from immunoSEQ multiplex PCR, and its TCRdb copy is limited to in-frame clones, with some not included. The data hold 100,000 to 150,000 clones, with around nine tenths observed a single time. The sample consisted of peripheral blood, taken on day 0 of AZD1222 vaccination. The receptors shown here come from an adult in good health.

The chain has TRBV18 and TRBJ2-7; D uncertain. The germline V and J ends were trimmed by 5 bases and 1 base, with 6 bases remaining between them. CDR3 length: 12 residues. The V gene's germline CDR1 is KGHSH and CDR2 LQKENI. The CDR3 is CASSVESYEQYF. The CDR3 nucleotides are TGTGCCAGCTCAGTAGAGTCCTACGAGCAGTACTTC.

The rearrangement links TRBV6-5 to TRBJ2-1, with 10 bases identical to TRBD2. CDR3 length: 15 residues. The germline V gene encodes CDR1 MNHEY and CDR2 SVGAGI. The V segment lost 6 bases and the J segment 3 bases; nucleotides outside the gene matches: 5. CDR3: CASRSSGGLYNEQFF. The CDR3 DNA is TGTGCCAGCAGGTCTAGCGGGGGACTCTACAATGAGCAGTTCTTC.

The CDR3 region is CASSLRTIQPQHF. As DNA, the CDR3 is TGTGCCAGCAGCTTGCGTACGATTCAGCCCCAGCATTTT. V is TRBV7-8 and J is TRBJ1-5; D is uncertain. The length of the CDR3 is 13 residues. V was clipped by 3 bases and J by 6 bases, with 9 bases between them. Germline CDR1 is SGHVS and CDR2 is FQNEAQ.

The chain couples TRBV7-9 to TRBJ2-7; 10 nucleotides line up with TRBD2. V was pared by 5 bases and J by 1 base, with 11 bases of the junction left unmatched. The CDR3 runs 17 residues. In germline, CDR1 is SEHNR, CDR2 FQNEAQ (reference sequence). The CDR3 spells CASSTLAGFELSYEQYF. In DNA form, the CDR3 reads TGTGCCAGCAGCACACTAGCGGGGTTTGAACTATCCTACGAGCAGTACTTC. The full variable domain, with the rest looked up from reference TRBV7-9 and TRBJ2-7, is DTGVSQNPRHKITKRGQNVTFRCDPISEHNRLYWYRQTLGQGPEFLTYFQNEAQLEKSRLLSDRFSAERPKGSFSTLEIQRTEQGDSAMYLCASSTLAGFELSYEQYFGPGTRLTVT.

This sequence joins TRBV19 and TRBJ2-6, with a weak D call TRBD2 (6 bases). CDR1 and CDR2 (germline): LNHDA, SQIVND (reference sequence). The length of the CDR3 is 15 residues. V shed 8 bases and J shed 2 bases, with 13 bases lying between them. The CDR3 region has the DNA TGTGCCAGTTCGGGGGTCAACCCTGGGGCCAACGTCCTGACTTTC. Its translation is CASSGVNPGANVLTF.

A few counts support this clone. This chain connects TRBV7-8 to TRBJ2-1, with D possibly TRBD2 on 6 matching bases. V gave up 10 bases and J gave up 5 bases, with 21 bases separating them. The CDR3 is 15 amino acids. CDR1 is SGHVS, CDR2 FQNEAQ, per germline. The CDR3 here is CATMRLGGVNNEQFF. CDR3 DNA: TGTGCCACCATGCGCCTAGGCGGGGTGAACAATGAGCAGTTCTTC.

This clone was recorded only once. This sequence joins TRBV11-2 and TRBJ1-1; no clear D gene. The germline V gene has CDR1 SGHAT and CDR2 FQNNGV. The CDR3 consists of 14 residues. The V end was cut by 1 base, the J end by 0 bases, with 6 bases between. Here the CDR3 DNA reads TGTGCCAGCAGCTTAGCGGCCATGAACACTGAAGCTTTCTTT. Translating gives CASSLAAMNTEAFF.

The rearrangement joins TRBV7-6 to TRBJ1-2; D is uncertain. Germline V lookup: CDR1 SGHVS, CDR2 FNYEAQ. The CDR3 covers 14 residues. The V end was cut by 3 bases, the J end by 2 bases, with 10 bases between. CDR3 region: CASSLDRSNYGYTF. The CDR3 nucleotides read TGTGCCAGCAGCTTGGATAGGTCCAACTATGGCTACACCTTC.

The chain employs TRBV3-1 (or the pseudogene TRBV3-2) and TRBJ1-1; D gene unclear. V shed 4 bases and J shed 8 bases, with 8 bases lying between them. This CDR3 contains 11 residues. CDR1 is LGHDT, CDR2 YNNKEL, per germline (reference sequence). CDR3 sequence: CASSRAGEAFF. Written as DNA, the CDR3 is TGTGCCAGCAGCCGGGCGGGAGAAGCTTTCTTT.

The CDR3, as DNA: TGTGCCAGCAATTGGAGGGGGCGAACTGAAGCTTTCTTT. Its translation is CASNWRGRTEAFF. The chain couples TRBV12-3 or TRBV12-4 to TRBJ1-1; 7 nucleotides line up with TRBD1. With V trimmed by 7 bases and J by 5 bases, 7 bases remained unmatched. CDR3 length: 13 residues.

The V call is TRBV6-5, the J call TRBJ1-1; D perhaps matches TRBD1 (5 bases). This CDR3 region has 14 residues. From germline, CDR1 is MNHEY and CDR2 SVGAGI. Trimming left V 2 bases short and J 3 bases short, with 10 bases between. The CDR3: CASSYQGVDTEAFF. The CDR3 DNA reads TGTGCCAGCAGTTACCAGGGAGTAGACACTGAAGCTTTCTTT.

The chain combines TRBV10-2 with TRBJ1-3, with D hard to call. The CDR3 is 15 amino acids. Germline loops: CDR1 WSHSY, CDR2 SAAADI. The V and J ends lost 3 bases and 0 bases respectively, with 9 bases between them. The CDR3 spells CASSDLGSSGNTIYF. For the CDR3, the DNA is TGCGCCAGCAGTGACCTGGGATCCTCTGGAAACACCATATATTTT.

This clone has just one count. The chain couples TRBV27 to TRBJ1-6; 9 bases are a match to TRBD1. V was clipped by 3 bases and J by 0 bases; unmatched bases: 9. Germline CDR1 MNHEY, CDR2 SMNVEV (reference sequence). The CDR3 has 19 residues. The CDR3 DNA is TGTGCCAGCAGTTTCGGGACAGGGAGGTCGAGCTCCTATAATTCACCCCTCCACTTT. Amino acid sequence: CASSFGTGRSSSYNSPLHF.

The chain combines TRBV5-6 with TRBJ1-5; 9 nucleotides line up with TRBD1. The CDR3 is made up of 18 amino acids. With V trimmed by 1 base and J by 0 bases, 8 bases remained unmatched. CDR1 is SGHDT and CDR2 is YYEEEE in the germline V gene. In nucleotides, the CDR3 is TGTGCCAGCAGCTTGACCATGACAGGGGGTCTTAGCAATCAGCCCCAGCATTTT. Protein product: CASSLTMTGGLSNQPQHF.

This clone has only one observation. The chain joins TRBV6-4 to TRBJ1-2, with 9 positions matching TRBD1. This CDR3 spans 14 amino acids. V dropped 6 bases and J dropped 6; count of bases not matched to a gene: 8. Per germline, CDR1 MRHNA and CDR2 SNTAGT. In DNA form, the CDR3 reads TGTGCCAGCAGCGCTACCGGGACAGGGAATGGCTACACCTTC. Its protein product is CASSATGTGNGYTF.

As for this clone: Just one base apart from a much larger clone, this may be a read error. This same CDR3 is encoded by further DNA sequences in the sample. In DNA form, the CDR3 reads TGTGCCAGCAGCTTCTACTCTGGAAACACCATATATTTT. This codes for CASSFYSGNTIYF. The gene calls are TRBV7-2 and TRBJ1-3; the D is unclear. CDR1 is SGHTA and CDR2 is FQGNSA in the germline V gene. The CDR3 length is 13 residues. V was trimmed by 3 bases and J by 0 bases, leaving 3 bases between them.

The chain uses TRBV6-1 and TRBJ1-5, with D hard to call. CDR1 and CDR2 (germline): MNHNS, SASEGT. The CDR3 totals 16 residues. Trimming took 2 bases from V and 1 from J, leaving 12 bases between them. The DNA of the CDR3 is TGTGCCAGCAGTGAATCCTCGGCCCCCAGCAATCAGCCCCAGCATTTT. This translates into CASSESSAPSNQPQHF.

The chain is built from TRBV18 and TRBJ1-1; D might be TRBD1 (6 bases). CDR1 and CDR2 (germline): KGHSH, LQKENI. V dropped 6 bases and J dropped 3 bases, with 14 bases sitting between them. This CDR3 is 14 amino acids long. The CDR3 DNA reads as TGTGCCAGCTCTCCAGACAGGTCGCACACTGAAGCTTTCTTT. The encoded protein is CASSPDRSHTEAFF.

The chain couples TRBV28 to TRBJ2-6; D remains unclear. The CDR3 is 15 amino acids. CDR1 and CDR2 from the germline V gene are MDHEN and SYDVKM. V was clipped by 3 bases and J by 1 base, with 7 bases between them. CDR3 sequence reads: CASSLGQSGANVLTF. Written as DNA, the CDR3 is TGTGCCAGCAGTTTGGGCCAATCTGGGGCCAACGTCCTGACTTTC. The full variable domain, its missing parts supplied by reference TRBV28 and TRBJ2-6, is DVKVTQSSRYLVKRTGEKVFLECVQDMDHENMFWYRQDPGLGLRLIYFSYDVKMKEKGDIPEGYSVSREKKERFSLILESASTNQTSMYLCASSLGQSGANVLTFGAGSRLTVL.

V and J are TRBV19 and TRBJ1-4, with D perhaps matching TRBD1 (6 bases). Trimming pared 4 bases from V and 9 bases from J, leaving 9 bases between. CDR1 and CDR2 (germline): LNHDA, SQIVND (reference sequence). This CDR3 region has 12 residues. CDR3 loop: CASSKGTKKLFF. The CDR3 DNA sequence: TGTGCCAGTAGTAAAGGGACAAAAAAACTGTTTTTT.

This sequence joins TRBV6-5 and TRBJ1-5; 7 bases fit TRBD1. The length of the CDR3 is 15 residues. Unmatched junction bases numbered 4, after V lost 5 bases and J lost 0 bases. Germline V gene data show CDR1 as MNHEY and CDR2 as SVGAGI. CDR3 residues: CASSMTGLSNQPQHF. The CDR3, as DNA: TGTGCCAGCAGTATGACAGGGCTTAGCAATCAGCCCCAGCATTTT.

This clone was counted between two and nine times. The chain is built from TRBV6-5 and TRBJ1-2; 7 nucleotides match TRBD1. Per germline, CDR1 MNHEY and CDR2 SVGAGI. This CDR3 is 14 amino acids long. With V trimmed by 6 bases and J by 6 bases, 10 bases remained unmatched. CDR3 sequence: CASSPGQSKDGYTF. CDR3 sequence (DNA): TGTGCCAGCAGCCCGGGACAGTCAAAAGATGGCTACACCTTC.

V and J are TRBV2 and TRBJ2-1; 7 nucleotides align to TRBD1. With 6 bases clipped from V and 8 bases from J, the junction kept 13 bases outside the gene matches. The CDR3 has 15 residues. Per germline, CDR1 SNHLY and CDR2 FYNNEI. The CDR3 coding sequence is TGTGCCAGCAGGACAGGGCCAAAACACCGGCATGAGCAGTTCTTC. Protein sequence: CASRTGPKHRHEQFF.

V usage is TRBV30 and J usage is TRBJ2-1; D is unclear. Germline V lookup: CDR1 GTSNPN, CDR2 SVGIG (reference sequence). With 0 bases removed from V and 0 bases from J, the gap between germline ends came to 9 bases. CDR3 length equals 15 residues. CDR3 in DNA: TGTGCCTGGAGTGTTTGGGGTAGCTCCTACAATGAGCAGTTCTTC. This gives the protein CAWSVWGSSYNEQFF.

The chain combines TRBV29-1 with TRBJ2-7; tentatively, D is TRBD1 or TRBD2 (6 bases each). Deletions cut 4 bases from V and 2 bases from J, with 9 bases between. The CDR3 is 12 residues long. Looked up from germline, CDR1 is SQVTM and CDR2 is ANQGSEA. The CDR3 spells CSVVRGPYEQYF. CDR3 sequence (DNA): TGCAGCGTTGTTCGGGGGCCCTACGAGCAGTACTTC.

The chain recombines TRBV15 with TRBJ2-5, with 8 bases lining up with TRBD2. CDR1 LNHNV and CDR2 YYDKDF come from the germline V gene (reference sequence). Losses at the gene ends were 4 bases for V and 1 base for J; bases not matched to a gene: 8. The length of the CDR3 is 16 residues. CDR3 amino acids: CATSKGGGRTQETQYF. DNA for the CDR3: TGTGCCACCAGCAAAGGCGGGGGGAGAACCCAAGAGACCCAGTACTTC.

The J gene is TRBJ1-5, the V gene TRBV7-2, with D possibly being TRBD1 (5 bases). CDR3 length: 15 residues. Germline V lookup: CDR1 SGHTA, CDR2 FQGNSA. The V and J ends lost 1 base and 0 bases respectively, with 7 bases between them. CDR3 coding DNA: TGTGCCAGCAGCTTAGAGGGGAATAGCAATCAGCCCCAGCATTTT. Residues: CASSLEGNSNQPQHF. Combining the CDR3 with reference TRBV7-2 and TRBJ1-5 gives the whole variable domain GAGVSQSPSNKVTEKGKDVELRCDPISGHTALYWYRQSLGQGLEFLIYFQGNSAPDKSGLPSDRFSAERTGGSVSTLTIQRTQQEDSAVYLCASSLEGNSNQPQHFGDGTRLSIL.